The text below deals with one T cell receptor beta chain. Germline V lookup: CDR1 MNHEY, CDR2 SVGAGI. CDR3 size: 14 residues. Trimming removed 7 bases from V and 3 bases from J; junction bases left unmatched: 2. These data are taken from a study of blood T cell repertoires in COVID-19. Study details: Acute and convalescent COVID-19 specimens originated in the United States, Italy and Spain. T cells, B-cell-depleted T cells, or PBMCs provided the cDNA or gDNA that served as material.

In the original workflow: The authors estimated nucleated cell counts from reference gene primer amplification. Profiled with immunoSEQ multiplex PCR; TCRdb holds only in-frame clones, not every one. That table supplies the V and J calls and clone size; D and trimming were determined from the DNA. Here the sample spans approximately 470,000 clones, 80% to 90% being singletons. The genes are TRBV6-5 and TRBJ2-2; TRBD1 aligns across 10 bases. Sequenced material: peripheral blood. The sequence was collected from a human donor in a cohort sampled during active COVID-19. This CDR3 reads CASIGTGDTGELFF. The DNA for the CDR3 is TGTGCCAGCATAGGGACAGGGGACACCGGGGAGCTGTTTTTT.